This T cell receptor (beta chain) was found in a study of cytomegalovirus exposure and HLA in healthy donors. V lost 4 bases and J 5 bases, leaving 8 bases between the germline ends. CDR1 is SGHAT, CDR2 FQNNGV, per germline. This CDR3 is 13 amino acids long. Primers included in the PCR were 60 Vbeta and 13 Jbeta primers. Profiling relied on immunoSEQ multiplex PCR, and the TCRdb table lists in-frame clones only, not all of them. The sample yields about 89,000 clones, about four fifths seen once. Sequencing was done on a sample of PBMCs. The rearrangement links TRBV11-2 to TRBJ2-2; the D gene is possibly TRBD1 (6 bases). This clonotype was obtained from a female donor in good health and CMV-seropositive. The CDR3 nucleotides are TGTGCCAGCAGCTCCGGACAGACCGGGGAGCTGTTTTTT. Protein sequence: CASSSGQTGELFF.